The clone carrying this T cell receptor (beta chain) was detected only a few times. Antigen specificity is unknown. These data belong to a study of T-cell reconstitution after alpha-beta-depleted transplantation in children. General study results and limits: Fresh T-cell production supplied most of the T-cell counts and diversity seen one year after transplant. Some patients showed high day-60 TCRbeta diversity, which derived from surviving recipient T cells and thymic progenitors. Reports say that about two months after transplant, the alpha-beta T cells came out of several hundred graft clones that had expanded.

Molecular barcoding with unique molecular identifiers was used for the TCRbeta library. TCRdb re-analysed the PCR reads in MiXCR, keeping a single row per CDR3 protein. The sample contains about 980,000 distinct CDR3 sequences, 25% to 35% of which appear only once. The germline V gene encodes CDR1 SGDLS and CDR2 YYNGEE. Trimming stripped 4 bases from V and 0 bases from J, with 22 bases between. The CDR3 is made up of 19 amino acids. The chain uses TRBV9 and TRBJ2-2, with D perhaps TRBD2 (6 bases). The receptor's source is a boy in the first two years of life who had a stem cell transplant for SCID, so the T cells may come from the graft donor. The sample in question was PBMCs, mostly from graft donor cells, obtained 360 days after TCRalphabeta/CD19-depleted stem cell transplant. DNA for the CDR3: TGTGCCAGCAGCCCTACTACCGGGACTGCACGAACGAACACCGGGGAGCTGTTTTTT. Translating it yields CASSPTTGTARTNTGELFF.